A selection of T cell receptor beta chains follows, all from one sample in a study of human T cells and chemical hapten exposure. TCRdb redid the calling of the RACE reads with MiXCR, one entry per CDR3 protein. The data contain about 34,000 distinct CDR3 sequences, 5.5% to 8% of them seen just once; the ten biggest clones take up roughly 9.5%. The sequenced sample was whole blood, obtained in connection with sensitization to the hapten diphenylcyclopropenone (DPC). Every receptor here comes from a woman aged 25 to 39 with alopecia areata. Some clones in this sample may be carry-over from other donors' samples. CDR3s leave out the opening cysteine and the closing phenylalanine or tryptophan. Fields, in order: V gene, D gene, J gene, CDR3 protein. D genes are given only for firm matches.

V: TRBV30
D: TRBD1
J: TRBJ1-6
CDR3: AWSVPRTGQNSPLH

V: TRBV28
D: TRBD1
J: TRBJ2-2
CDR3: ASSPGGEGTGELF

V: TRBV6-2/TRBV6-3
D: -
J: TRBJ1-5
CDR3: ASRFRGNQPQH

V: TRBV29-1
D: TRBD1
J: TRBJ1-2
CDR3: SVEGQGATGYT

V: TRBV5-1
D: -
J: TRBJ2-3
CDR3: ASSFAGTSTDTQY

V: TRBV20-1
D: TRBD1
J: TRBJ2-4
CDR3: SARGYRGSENIQY

V: TRBV12-3/TRBV12-4
D: -
J: TRBJ1-5
CDR3: ASSLSGQLNQPQH

V: TRBV4-1
D: -
J: TRBJ1-6
CDR3: ASSPQVGGSPLH

V: TRBV30
D: TRBD2
J: TRBJ2-5
CDR3: AWSVAGGQETQY

V: TRBV4-3
D: TRBD2
J: TRBJ2-3
CDR3: ASSQDTGGGADTQY

V: TRBV20-1
D: TRBD2
J: TRBJ2-1
CDR3: SARDRLAGLNEQF

V: TRBV10-3
D: -
J: TRBJ1-5
CDR3: AISEVDEGNQPQH

V: TRBV7-2
D: -
J: TRBJ1-1
CDR3: ASSPIVNMNTEAF

V: TRBV20-1
D: -
J: TRBJ2-1
CDR3: SARDLGADAYNEQF

V: TRBV7-9
D: -
J: TRBJ2-6
CDR3: ASSFGPSGANVLT

V: TRBV6-2/TRBV6-3
D: -
J: TRBJ2-1
CDR3: ASNPGLRYNEQF

V: TRBV2
D: -
J: TRBJ2-3
CDR3: ASSIQGVGTDTQY

V: TRBV7-2
D: -
J: TRBJ2-3
CDR3: ASSLAQANTDTQY

V: TRBV20-1
D: TRBD1
J: TRBJ1-4
CDR3: SALSRQGFDEKLF

V: TRBV7-2
D: -
J: TRBJ1-2
CDR3: ASSLRTDPTGYT

V: TRBV20-1
D: -
J: TRBJ2-3
CDR3: SAKGGGTDTQY

V: TRBV6-2/TRBV6-3
D: -
J: TRBJ2-2
CDR3: ASSYGQANTGELF